The next 27 T cell receptor beta chains were all read from a single sample in a study of cytomegalovirus exposure and HLA in healthy donors. Assay: immunoSEQ multiplex PCR; the TCRdb copy retains only in-frame clones and omits some. This table holds around 200,000 clones, roughly 88% found once. Material for sequencing was PBMCs. The receptors here all came from a woman under 30 in good health and CMV-seronegative.

V gene TRBV9 combines with J gene TRBJ2-1, with 7 bases matching TRBD1. This CDR3 is built from 15 residues. Germline V gives CDR1 SGDLS, CDR2 YYNGEE. Losses at the gene ends were 2 bases for V and 8 bases for J; bases not matched to a gene: 10. The CDR3 spells CASSVQGVVQYEQFF. CDR3 sequence (DNA): TGTGCCAGCAGCGTCCAGGGGGTCGTCCAGTATGAGCAGTTCTTC.

The sample holds a few counts of this clone. The gene calls are TRBV5-1 and TRBJ2-5; 7 nucleotides line up with TRBD1. Germline V CDR1 and CDR2: SGHRS, YFSETQ. The junction had 7 bases not matched to a gene; V was cut back by 6 bases and J by 2 bases. CDR3 size: 14 residues. The CDR3 region is CASTPPQGQETQYF. The CDR3 DNA reads TGCGCCAGCACCCCTCCACAGGGGCAAGAGACCCAGTACTTC.

This clone was counted between two and nine times. This chain links TRBV6-4 with TRBJ2-1, with TRBD1 matching over 7 bases. Losses at the gene ends were 10 bases for V and 8 bases for J; bases not matched to a gene: 14. CDR3 size: 14 residues. Germline-derived CDR1 and CDR2 are MRHNA and SNTAGT. The DNA of the CDR3 is TGTGCCACCGCAGACAGGGCCGGCACCTATGAGCAGTTCTTC. Its protein is CATADRAGTYEQFF.

V and J are TRBV6-1 and TRBJ1-2, with TRBD1 as a possible D gene (5 bases). CDR1 MNHNS and CDR2 SASEGT come from the germline V gene. Trimming left V 2 bases short and J 5 bases short, with 18 bases between. This CDR3 is built from 16 residues. The CDR3 bases are TGTGCCAGCAGTGAACGGGACGGCCGGGGGAATTATGGCTACACCTTC. Its protein product is CASSERDGRGNYGYTF.

V and J are TRBV27 and TRBJ2-1; the D gene is possibly TRBD2 (5 bases). This CDR3 region has 15 residues. The V end was cut by 5 bases, the J end by 0 bases, with 11 bases between. Germline V gives CDR1 MNHEY, CDR2 SMNVEV (reference sequence). The CDR3 is CASSPTGSSYNEQFF. The CDR3 region has the DNA TGTGCCAGCAGTCCTACGGGGAGCTCCTACAATGAGCAGTTCTTC.

This chain links TRBV6-5 with TRBJ2-7, with 11 bases lining up with TRBD1. CDR3 size: 14 residues. Losses at the gene ends were 5 bases for V and 6 bases for J; bases not matched to a gene: 6. The V gene's germline CDR1 is MNHEY and CDR2 SVGAGI. CDR3 protein: CASSPDRGLSEQYF. CDR3 nucleotides: TGTGCCAGCAGTCCGGACAGGGGGCTGAGCGAGCAGTACTTC.

CDR3 loop: CASSRLAGDYNEQFF. Written as DNA, the CDR3 is TGTGCCAGCAGCCGACTAGCGGGAGACTACAATGAGCAGTTCTTC. The chain carries TRBV4-2 and TRBJ2-1; 12 nucleotides agree with TRBD2. Germline V gene lookup returns CDR1 LGHNA and CDR2 YNFKEQ. The CDR3 is 15 residues long. The V and J ends lost 4 bases and 3 bases, in that order; junction bases with no gene match: 1.

V gene TRBV7-2 combines with J gene TRBJ2-7, with D maybe TRBD2 (7 bases). The V and J ends lost 4 bases and 3 bases respectively, with 13 bases between them. The CDR3 spans 14 residues. The V gene's germline CDR1 is SGHTA and CDR2 FQGNSA. The CDR3 coding sequence is TGTGCCAGCAGCTCCGGAGGGGGGGGCTACGAGCAGTACTTC. Translation: CASSSGGGGYEQYF.

This clone was counted once. The genes are TRBV27 and TRBJ1-1; 10 bases map to TRBD1. The CDR3 is made up of 15 amino acids. Per the germline V gene, CDR1 is MNHEY and CDR2 is SMNVEV (reference sequence). After removal of 5 bases from V and 6 bases from J, the junction contained 9 bases not matched to a gene. As DNA, the CDR3 is TGTGCCAGCAGTCCCCACAGGACAGGGGGGTCTGAAGCTTTCTTT. It specifies CASSPHRTGGSEAFF.

This chain connects TRBV6-6 to TRBJ1-5; 10 nucleotides match TRBD1. Germline lookup yields CDR1 MNHNY and CDR2 SVGAGI (reference sequence). V lost 5 bases, J lost 6 bases, and 4 bases stayed unmatched. The CDR3 length is 14 residues. This CDR3 is CASSIGTGVQPQHF. The CDR3 region has the DNA TGTGCCAGCAGTATTGGGACAGGGGTTCAGCCCCAGCATTTT.

The rearrangement joins TRBV28 to TRBJ2-2; the match to TRBD2 covers 8 bases. This CDR3 spans 16 amino acids. CDR1 and CDR2 from the germline V gene are MDHEN and SYDVKM. V shed 1 base and J 6 bases; nucleotides not matched to a gene: 7. The CDR3 here is CASSLFASGSSGELFF. Written as DNA, the CDR3 is TGTGCCAGCAGTTTATTTGCGAGCGGGAGTTCCGGGGAGCTGTTTTTT.

About this clone: At one of its ends the junction is not consistent with the germline gene, which may arise from a read error. The chain joins TRBV7-7 to TRBJ2-5, with TRBD2 matching 12 bases. Germline-derived CDR1 and CDR2 are SSHAT and FNYEAQ (reference sequence). The CDR3 has 16 amino acids. CDR3: CASSLHLAGGPETQYF. CDR3 DNA: TGTGCTAGCAGCTTACACCTAGCGGGAGGGCCGGAGACCCAGTACTTC.

The chain carries TRBV2 and TRBJ2-1; no definite D call. The CDR3 length is 15 residues. From germline, CDR1 is SNHLY and CDR2 FYNNEI. Trimming took off 6 bases at V and 2 bases at J, with 14 bases between the two ends. CDR3 nucleotides: TGTGCCAGCAGCCCCGGAGAGCTCCCCTACAATGAGCAGTTCTTC. Amino acid sequence: CASSPGELPYNEQFF.

The chain combines TRBV5-1 with TRBJ2-7; tentative D call: TRBD1 (6 bases). Trimming took off 4 bases at V and 5 bases at J, with 19 bases between the two ends. The CDR3 extends over 15 amino acids. The V gene's germline CDR1 is SGHRS and CDR2 YFSETQ. This chain's CDR3 is CASSLRTAGGHEQYF. In DNA, the CDR3 is TGCGCCAGCAGCCTAAGGACAGCTGGCGGCCACGAGCAGTACTTC.

The chain recombines TRBV6-5 with TRBJ2-5; 12 bases fit TRBD2. V lost 9 bases to trimming and J lost 3 bases; unmatched junction nucleotides: 5. CDR3 length equals 14 residues. Germline lookup yields CDR1 MNHEY and CDR2 SVGAGI. The CDR3 spells CASVRLAGEETQYF. The CDR3 bases are TGTGCCAGTGTCCGACTAGCGGGAGAAGAGACCCAGTACTTC.

This chain uses TRBV4-1 with TRBJ2-3; 7 bases fit TRBD2. Unmatched junction bases numbered 7, after V lost 4 bases and J lost 0 bases. This CDR3 comprises 16 residues. Germline V gene lookup returns CDR1 MGHRA and CDR2 YSYEKL. In nucleotides, the CDR3 is TGCGCCAGCAGCCCGACTCTCGGGGGGAGCACAGATACGCAGTATTTT. Its translation is CASSPTLGGSTDTQYF.

J is TRBJ2-1 and V is TRBV11-1; TRBD2 matches 7 bases. The J segment lost 0 bases and the V segment lost 5 bases, leaving 4 bases of the junction unmatched. Germline lookup yields CDR1 SGHAT and CDR2 FQDESV (reference sequence). The CDR3 is 15 amino acids. CDR3 protein: CASSILAVSYNEQFF. As DNA, the CDR3 is TGTGCCAGCAGCATCCTAGCGGTCTCCTACAATGAGCAGTTCTTC.

V gene TRBV7-2 combines with J gene TRBJ2-1; 8 bases are a match to TRBD2. V was clipped by 5 bases and J by 5 bases; unmatched bases: 5. CDR1 is SGHTA, CDR2 FQGNSA, per germline. The CDR3 has 14 amino acids. The CDR3 loop is CASSQTSANNEQFF. The CDR3 DNA follows: TGTGCCAGCAGCCAGACTAGCGCCAACAATGAGCAGTTCTTC. Full variable domain (missing parts from reference TRBV7-2 and TRBJ2-1): GAGVSQSPSNKVTEKGKDVELRCDPISGHTALYWYRQSLGQGLEFLIYFQGNSAPDKSGLPSDRFSAERTGGSVSTLTIQRTQQEDSAVYLCASSQTSANNEQFFGPGTRLTVL.

The chain combines TRBV6-1 with TRBJ2-1; 7 positions agree with TRBD2. The CDR3 covers 17 residues. J was trimmed by 0 bases and V by 2 bases; bases with no gene match: 7. Looked up from germline, CDR1 is MNHNS and CDR2 is SASEGT. The CDR3 reads CASSEPRGGSSYNEQFF. CDR3 sequence (DNA): TGTGCCAGCAGTGAACCCCGGGGAGGGAGCTCCTACAATGAGCAGTTCTTC.

The chain recombines TRBV27 with TRBJ2-7, with D possibly being TRBD1 (6 bases). The germline gives CDR1 MNHEY, CDR2 SMNVEV (reference sequence). CDR3 length: 13 amino acids. Trimming removed 8 bases at V and 4 bases at J, with 15 bases between. The CDR3 DNA sequence: TGTGCCAGCGGGTGGGGGCCGACGTACGAGCAGTACTTC. This encodes CASGWGPTYEQYF.

This clone showed up just a few times. This chain uses TRBV5-1 with TRBJ2-7; possible D gene TRBD2, 6 bases. Germline V CDR1 and CDR2: SGHRS, YFSETQ. Trimming cost V 2 bases and J 1 base, with 10 bases left between them. This CDR3 region has 14 residues. For the CDR3, the DNA is TGCGCCAGCAGCTTCGGCCGGGAGTCCTACGAGCAGTACTTC. It translates to CASSFGRESYEQYF.

This clone was found a few times. The chain uses TRBV7-9 and TRBJ1-5; tentative D call: TRBD1 (5 bases). Germline V gene lookup returns CDR1 SEHNR and CDR2 FQNEAQ (reference sequence). This CDR3 is built from 16 residues. Trimming left V 4 bases short and J 2 bases short, with 15 bases between. In nucleotides, the CDR3 is TGTGCCAGCAGCTCATCAGGGTGGAGGGGCAATCAGCCCCAGCATTTT. Protein sequence: CASSSSGWRGNQPQHF.

J is TRBJ1-4 and V is TRBV10-2; 11 nucleotides align to TRBD1. Germline trimming cut 4 bases from V and 7 bases from J; bases unmatched to any gene: 5. Germline CDR1 WSHSY, CDR2 SAAADI. This CDR3 has 15 residues. This CDR3 is CASSVGTGGIEKLFF. CDR3 DNA: TGCGCCAGCAGTGTGGGGACAGGGGGGATTGAAAAACTGTTTTTT.

A note on this clone: Other DNA variants within this sample encode the same CDR3. J is TRBJ2-1 and V is TRBV28; the D is unclear. Trimming removed 3 bases at V and 5 bases at J, with 11 bases between. The CDR3 is made up of 14 amino acids. Germline CDR1 reads MDHEN; CDR2 reads SYDVKM. Written as DNA, the CDR3 is TGTGCCAGCAGTTTGGGCAGTCCGAACAATGAGCAGTTCTTC. Residues: CASSLGSPNNEQFF.

The chain employs TRBV9 and TRBJ2-2; 8 nucleotides agree with TRBD2. The CDR3 sequence is 17 residues long. Germline CDR1 is SGDLS and CDR2 is YYNGEE. V was clipped by 0 bases and J by 4 bases; unmatched bases: 8. The DNA for the CDR3 is TGTGCCAGCAGCGTAGACCCCCACGGGACTAGCACCGGGGAGCTGTTTTTT. Protein sequence: CASSVDPHGTSTGELFF.

This clone was observed once. The chain combines TRBV7-9 with TRBJ2-3; 10 bases agree with TRBD1. The length of the CDR3 is 15 residues. In germline, CDR1 is SEHNR, CDR2 FQNEAQ (reference sequence). V lost 1 base, J lost 2 bases, and 0 bases stayed unmatched. The CDR3 reads CASSLGQGATDTQYF. CDR3 nucleotides: TGTGCCAGCAGCTTAGGACAGGGGGCCACAGATACGCAGTATTTT.

This clone was seen just once. V and J are TRBV27 and TRBJ2-7; D perhaps matches TRBD1 (5 bases). CDR1 and CDR2 (germline): MNHEY, SMNVEV (reference sequence). The CDR3 extends over 14 amino acids. Trimming took 2 bases from V and 0 from J, leaving 8 bases between them. CDR3: CASSLADTSYEQYF. The DNA for the CDR3 is TGTGCCAGCAGTTTAGCGGACACCTCCTACGAGCAGTACTTC.